The 10 T cell receptor beta chains given below trace back to one sample, sequenced in a study of CD8 T cells in Susac syndrome (dated 2019 in TCRdb). Libraries were prepared through the immunoSEQ multiplex PCR assay. RNA was extracted with the RNeasy kit and roughly 0.45 to 1 ug was reverse transcribed using random hexamers. Starting from the raw public reads, TCRdb applied fastp trimming at Q25, assembled clones with MiXCR and retained in-frame beta chains. CDR3 protein sequences are deduplicated, and each keeps its most common genes and DNA. In this sample the table shows about 150,000 distinct CDR3 sequences, just under 95% of which occur a single time. The ten top clones hold about 0.21% of the sample. The sequencing sample was made of CD8+ T cells from PBMCs. Receptors originate from a human donor with multiple sclerosis.

The gene calls are TRBV13 and TRBJ2-7, with a tentative D call TRBD1 (6 bases). CDR3 size: 13 residues. Per the germline V gene, CDR1 is PRHDT and CDR2 is FYEKMQ (reference sequence). V was clipped by 5 bases and J by 1 base, with 9 bases between them. This chain's CDR3 is CASSAGQSYEQYF. Here the CDR3 DNA reads TGTGCCAGCAGCGCCGGACAGTCCTACGAGCAGTACTTC.

The chain couples TRBV3-1 to TRBJ2-3; no clear D. This CDR3 spans 12 amino acids. Germline V gene sequence: CDR1 LGHDT, CDR2 YNNKEL (reference sequence). V lost 0 bases and J 6 bases, leaving 4 bases between the germline ends. The CDR3 DNA sequence: TGTGCCAGCAGCCAAGAGTTGGATACGCAGTATTTT. Protein: CASSQELDTQYF.

This clonotype was observed a single time. This chain links TRBV29-1 with TRBJ1-3, with 8 bases aligning to TRBD1. This CDR3 is 15 amino acids long. V was pared by 5 bases and J by 9 bases, with 15 bases of the junction left unmatched. CDR1 is SQVTM and CDR2 is ANQGSEA in the germline V gene. CDR3 region: CSVLDSRGQGATIYF. DNA for the CDR3: TGCAGCGTTCTGGATTCGCGGGGCCAGGGGGCCACCATATATTTT.

J is TRBJ1-1 and V is TRBV19, with a weak D call TRBD1 (6 bases). This CDR3 has 16 amino acids. Trimming stripped 4 bases from V and 5 bases from J, with 20 bases between. The germline V gene has CDR1 LNHDA and CDR2 SQIVND (reference sequence). CDR3 loop: CASSSRDTTKGTEAFF. The DNA of the CDR3 is TGTGCCAGTAGTAGCCGGGACACCACTAAGGGGACTGAAGCTTTCTTT.

The chain has TRBV7-2 and TRBJ1-6, with D maybe TRBD1 (5 bases). The V gene's germline CDR1 is SGHTA and CDR2 FQGNSA. V was clipped by 4 bases and J by 0 bases, with 7 bases between them. The CDR3 runs to 15 residues. The CDR3 bases are TGTGCCAGCAGCTGGGGGAGCTCCTATAATTCACCCCTCCACTTT. Protein product: CASSWGSSYNSPLHF.

The chain links TRBV27 to TRBJ2-3; tentatively, D is TRBD2 (7 bases). With 0 bases removed from V and 2 bases from J, the gap between germline ends came to 9 bases. Germline assignment: CDR1 MNHEY and CDR2 SMNVEV (reference sequence). The CDR3 contains 15 residues. CDR3 DNA: TGTGCCAGCAGTTTATCGGCGGGGGCCACAGATACGCAGTATTTT. Protein: CASSLSAGATDTQYF.

This clonotype was picked up one time. The chain couples TRBV29-1 to TRBJ1-1; D not resolved. The germline V gene has CDR1 SQVTM and CDR2 ANQGSEA. V lost 3 bases and J 6 bases, leaving 11 bases between the germline ends. CDR3 size: 12 residues. The CDR3 reads CSVEDRDAEAFF. The CDR3 nucleotides read TGCAGCGTTGAGGATCGAGACGCTGAAGCTTTCTTT.

This clonotype showed up just a few times. The V call is TRBV25-1, the J call TRBJ2-1; D not resolved. Trimming pared 8 bases from V and 4 bases from J, leaving 3 bases between. Germline V gene data show CDR1 as MGHDK and CDR2 as SYGVNS. The CDR3 has 10 amino acids. CDR3 sequence reads: CASGYNEQFF. CDR3 bases: TGTGCCAGCGGGTACAATGAGCAGTTCTTC.

The rearrangement uses TRBV9 and TRBJ1-2; possible D gene TRBD1, 6 bases. This CDR3 contains 14 residues. The ends were cut back, 3 bases at V and 2 bases at J, with 11 bases in the middle. The germline V gene encodes CDR1 SGDLS and CDR2 YYNGEE. The CDR3 sequence: CASSEGDQNYGYTF. CDR3 DNA: TGTGCCAGCAGCGAGGGGGACCAAAACTATGGCTACACCTTC.

This chain links TRBV5-1 with TRBJ1-2; a possible D gene is TRBD1 (5 bases). The CDR3 is made up of 13 amino acids. Looked up from germline, CDR1 is SGHRS and CDR2 is YFSETQ. V was clipped by 4 bases and J by 6 bases, with 13 bases between them. In nucleotides, the CDR3 is TGCGCCAGCAGCCGATCGACAGCGGATGGCTACACCTTC. This translates into CASSRSTADGYTF.